This is a list of T cell receptor beta chains from one sample in a study of blood T cell repertoires in COVID-19. TCRdb's copy holds only in-frame clones and misses some; the assay was immunoSEQ multiplex PCR. The sample includes about 240,000 clones, about 81% of them seen just once. Sequenced material: peripheral blood. The receptors were sampled from a woman aged 60-70 years with active or convalescent COVID-19. Each CDR3 is given with its conserved first and last residue. The D gene is left open where the match is weak. Only some rows state a clone size, as once, few, many or a class for expanded clones.

D,V,J,size,CDR3,DNA
.,TRBV12-1,TRBJ1-3,few,CASSLSRVDSGNTIYF,TGTGCCAGCAGCTTGTCTCGGGTCGACTCTGGAAACACCATATATTTT
.,TRBV18,TRBJ1-5,.,CASSPPGGRSNQPQHF,TGTGCCAGCTCACCACCCGGGGGTAGGAGCAATCAGCCCCAGCATTTT
.,TRBV6-5,TRBJ1-2,.,CASMAIREVDGYTF,TGTGCCAGCATGGCAATTCGGGAAGTGGATGGCTACACCTTC
.,TRBV19,TRBJ1-1,.,CASSMGALNTEAFF,TGTGCCAGTAGTATGGGGGCACTGAACACTGAAGCTTTCTTT
.,TRBV27,TRBJ2-3,once,CASSARSDTQYF,TGTGCCAGCAGTGCCCGGTCAGATACGCAGTATTTT
TRBD1,TRBV18,TRBJ1-1,.,CASSEQGVGTKAFF,TGTGCCAGCTCAGAACAGGGGGTGGGCACTAAAGCTTTCTTT
.,TRBV9,TRBJ2-1,once,CASSVTPVGGAEQFF,TGTGCCAGCAGCGTCACCCCCGTCGGCGGGGCTGAGCAGTTCTTC
TRBD2,TRBV7-9,TRBJ2-7,.,CASSPGTSGGAYEQYF,TGTGCCAGCAGCCCCGGGACTAGCGGGGGGGCTTACGAGCAGTACTTC
TRBD2,TRBV7-8,TRBJ2-4,.,CASSLGGLAVAKNIQYF,TGTGCCAGCAGCTTAGGGGGACTAGCGGTAGCCAAAAACATTCAGTACTTC
.,TRBV7-9,TRBJ2-1,.,CASSLGQTYNEQFF,TGTGCCAGCAGCTTAGGACAGACCTACAATGAGCAGTTCTTC
TRBD1,TRBV5-4,TRBJ1-1,.,CASSRDRSNMNTEAFF,TGTGCCAGCAGCCGGGACAGGAGCAACATGAACACTGAAGCTTTCTTT
.,TRBV7-3,TRBJ1-1,once,CASSLGPATTGTEAFF,TGTGCCAGCAGCTTAGGGCCCGCCACCACCGGCACTGAAGCTTTCTTT
.,TRBV15,TRBJ1-1,.,CATSRVGSMNTEAFF,TGTGCCACCAGCAGAGTTGGCAGTATGAACACTGAAGCTTTCTTT
TRBD1,TRBV5-1,TRBJ2-7,.,CASSPGQGEQYF,TGCGCCAGCAGCCCGGGACAGGGCGAGCAGTACTTC
TRBD1,TRBV7-3,TRBJ2-1,.,CASSPTRGTGEQFF,TGTGCCAGCAGCCCAACCAGGGGGACGGGTGAGCAGTTCTTC
.,TRBV5-1,TRBJ1-5,.,CASSPTFEQEPQHF,TGCGCCAGCAGCCCTACCTTCGAGCAGGAGCCCCAGCATTTT
.,TRBV7-9,TRBJ1-2,few,CASSLGQAGYTF,TGTGCCAGCAGCTTAGGGCAGGCCGGCTACACCTTC
.,TRBV29-1,TRBJ1-1,.,CSFKGVGTEAFF,TGCAGCTTCAAGGGGGTGGGGACTGAAGCTTTCTTT